Each of the 12 T cell receptor beta chains below was sequenced from the same sample in a study of cytomegalovirus exposure and HLA in healthy donors. The PCR used 60 Vbeta and 13 Jbeta primers. TCRdb's copy holds only in-frame clones and misses some; the assay was immunoSEQ multiplex PCR. The data hold about 160,000 clones, with approximately 70% observed a single time. The sample consisted of PBMCs. These TCRs come from a man aged 40-50 years in good health and CMV-seropositive.

The chain is built from TRBV5-8 and TRBJ2-3; 8 nucleotides line up with TRBD2. After removal of 3 bases from V and 0 bases from J, the junction contained 6 bases not matched to a gene. Germline assignment: CDR1 SGHTS and CDR2 YDEGEE. This CDR3 comprises 16 residues. Here the CDR3 DNA reads TGTGCCAGCAGCTCGTCCGGGGGGGCTAGCACAGATACGCAGTATTTT. It translates to CASSSSGGASTDTQYF.

The chain recombines TRBV7-8 with TRBJ2-1; D is perhaps TRBD2 (6 bases). Trimming left V 5 bases short and J 10 bases short, with 15 bases between. The CDR3 loop spans 13 amino acids. Per the germline V gene, CDR1 is SGHVS and CDR2 is FQNEAQ. This CDR3 is CASSRRLELEQFF. CDR3 DNA: TGTGCCAGCAGCCGAAGACTAGAGTTAGAGCAGTTCTTC.

This clone was detected only a few times. This sequence joins TRBV12-5 and TRBJ2-1; tentatively, D is TRBD1 (6 bases). There are 13 residues in the CDR3. Germline V gene data show CDR1 as LGHNT and CDR2 as FRNRAP. V was pared by 6 bases and J by 9 bases, with 15 bases between. The CDR3 is CASGTIQGGEQFF. In nucleotides, the CDR3 is TGTGCTAGTGGCACAATACAGGGTGGTGAGCAGTTCTTC.

The chain employs TRBV6-1 and TRBJ1-1; weak D call: TRBD1 (6 bases). V lost 3 bases and J lost 3, with 20 bases in between. From germline, CDR1 is MNHNS and CDR2 SASEGT. The CDR3 contains 17 residues. CDR3 region: CASSEKSRGFPYTEAFF. The DNA for the CDR3 is TGTGCCAGCAGTGAGAAATCGAGGGGGTTTCCGTACACTGAAGCTTTCTTT.

The chain couples TRBV5-6 to TRBJ2-2; D call uncertain. The CDR3 has 12 residues. Per the germline V gene, CDR1 is SGHDT and CDR2 is YYEEEE. Trimming stripped 4 bases from V and 6 bases from J, with 7 bases between. CDR3 sequence (DNA): TGTGCCAGCAGCCGCACGGCCGGGGAGCTGTTTTTT. It is translated as CASSRTAGELFF.

V usage is TRBV5-6 and J usage is TRBJ2-5; the match to TRBD2 covers 12 bases. Germline V CDR1 and CDR2: SGHDT, YYEEEE. With 0 bases clipped from V and 4 bases from J, the junction kept 4 bases outside the gene matches. This CDR3 is 16 amino acids long. DNA of the CDR3: TGTGCCAGCAGCTTGGGACTAGCGGGGGCTCCAGAGACCCAGTACTTC. Encoded protein: CASSLGLAGAPETQYF.

This clone came up once. The V call is TRBV4-2, the J call TRBJ2-3; 8 nucleotides agree with TRBD2. After removal of 1 base from V and 4 bases from J, the junction contained 10 bases not matched to a gene. Germline CDR1 and CDR2: LGHNA and YNFKEQ. This CDR3 has 17 amino acids. The CDR3 bases are TGTGCCAGCAGCCAAGCCCCCGTGGCGGGGGGCGCAGATACGCAGTATTTT. This codes for CASSQAPVAGGADTQYF.

The chain joins TRBV7-2 to TRBJ2-7, with D possibly being TRBD2 (7 bases). The CDR3 runs to 13 residues. Germline V gene sequence: CDR1 SGHTA, CDR2 FQGNSA. The germline V and J ends were trimmed by 1 base and 6 bases, with 10 bases remaining between them. The CDR3 protein is CASSLVGGLEQYF. The CDR3 DNA reads TGTGCCAGCAGCTTAGTCGGGGGGCTCGAGCAGTACTTC. Drawing the rest from reference TRBV7-2 and TRBJ2-7, the complete variable domain is GAGVSQSPSNKVTEKGKDVELRCDPISGHTALYWYRQSLGQGLEFLIYFQGNSAPDKSGLPSDRFSAERTGGSVSTLTIQRTQQEDSAVYLCASSLVGGLEQYFGPGTRLTVT.

The chain is built from TRBV11-2 and TRBJ1-1; no firm D call. The CDR3 loop spans 13 amino acids. The germline V and J ends were trimmed by 0 bases and 0 bases, with 2 bases remaining between them. Germline-derived CDR1 and CDR2 are SGHAT and FQNNGV. DNA for the CDR3: TGTGCCAGCAGCTTAGATATGAACACTGAAGCTTTCTTT. This encodes CASSLDMNTEAFF.

The chain recombines TRBV15 with TRBJ1-2; D is possibly TRBD1 (6 bases). The germline V gene has CDR1 LNHNV and CDR2 YYDKDF (reference sequence). V lost 5 bases and J 2 bases, leaving 12 bases between the germline ends. The CDR3 totals 14 residues. The CDR3 DNA reads as TGTGCCACCAGCCGTGGGACACCCAACTATGGCTACACCTTC. This codes for CATSRGTPNYGYTF.

This chain uses TRBV7-2 with TRBJ2-2, with 7 bases matching TRBD1. The germline gives CDR1 SGHTA, CDR2 FQGNSA. The CDR3 has 15 residues. V was clipped by 1 base and J by 7 bases; unmatched bases: 6. This CDR3 is CASSLGMSGGGELFF. CDR3 DNA sequence: TGTGCCAGCAGCTTAGGAATGTCAGGGGGCGGGGAGCTGTTTTTT.

This clone appeared once. The gene calls are TRBV2 and TRBJ2-7; D may be TRBD1 (6 bases). Germline V CDR1 and CDR2: SNHLY, FYNNEI. V was shortened by 7 bases and J by 2 bases, with 12 bases between the two germline ends. The CDR3 contains 13 residues. CDR3 coding DNA: TGTGCCAGCACAAGGCAGGGGCCCTACGAGCAGTACTTC. It translates to CASTRQGPYEQYF.